Listed here are 10 T cell receptor beta chains from one sample, sequenced in a study of Ad26.COV2.S vaccination and SARS-CoV-2 variants. Some clones are missing from TCRdb's copy, which holds only in-frame ones; the method was immunoSEQ multiplex PCR. Here the sample spans some 400,000 clones, around 89% being singletons. Treatment in this sample: around 19 received Ad26.COV2.S at low or high dose, single or two shots; several received placebo; per-sample allocation not given. Sampling occurred on day 63 after the first vaccine or placebo injection. Material: peripheral blood, obtained in a trial of Ad26.COV2.S vaccine versus placebo. These receptors all stem from a person between 18 and 65 years old who received the Ad26.COV2.S COVID-19 vaccine or a placebo.

J is TRBJ2-7 and V is TRBV5-1; the match to TRBD1 covers 9 bases. The CDR3 totals 16 residues. The V gene's germline CDR1 is SGHRS and CDR2 YFSETQ. V lost 0 bases, J lost 5 bases, and 9 bases stayed unmatched. The CDR3 reads CASSLGGTGFPNEQYF. The CDR3, as DNA: TGCGCCAGCAGCTTGGGAGGGACAGGGTTCCCCAACGAGCAGTACTTC.

V and J are TRBV6-2 or TRBV6-3 and TRBJ2-1; D gene uncertain. The V end was cut by 3 bases, the J end by 2 bases, with 14 bases between. The CDR3 length is 16 residues. Looked up from germline, CDR1 is MNHEY and CDR2 is SVGEGT. CDR3 amino acids: CASSYHMAAAYNEQFF. CDR3 DNA sequence: TGTGCCAGCAGTTATCACATGGCGGCCGCCTACAATGAGCAGTTCTTC.

The V call is TRBV15, the J call TRBJ2-5, with 9 bases lining up with TRBD1. Germline-derived CDR1 and CDR2 are LNHNV and YYDKDF (reference sequence). V trimming: 4 bases; J trimming: 5 bases; junction bases outside the gene matches: 14. There are 17 residues in the CDR3. In DNA form, the CDR3 reads TGTGCCACCAGCACCATCTCCCCGGACAGGGGATCTGAGACCCAGTACTTC. This codes for CATSTISPDRGSETQYF. Full variable domain (remainder filled in from reference TRBV15 and TRBJ2-5): DAMVIQNPRYQVTQFGKPVTLSCSQTLNHNVMYWYQQKSSQAPKLLFHYYDKDFNNEADTPDNFQSRRPNTSFCFLDIRSPGLGDTAMYLCATSTISPDRGSETQYFGPGTRLLVL.

The rearrangement joins TRBV7-3 to TRBJ2-3; possibly TRBD2 for D (6 bases). Germline lookup yields CDR1 SGHTA and CDR2 FQGTGA. Trimming cost V 2 bases and J 3 bases, with 9 bases left between them. The CDR3 extends over 14 amino acids. The CDR3 spells CASSLGGITDTQYF. The CDR3 DNA reads as TGTGCCAGCAGCTTAGGGGGGATTACAGATACGCAGTATTTT. The whole variable domain, filled in from reference TRBV7-3 and TRBJ2-3, reads GAGVSQTPSNKVTEKGKYVELRCDPISGHTALYWYRQSLGQGPEFLIYFQGTGAADDSGLPNDRFFAVRPEGSVSTLKIQRTERGDSAVYLCASSLGGITDTQYFGPGTRLTVL.

The chain employs TRBV5-1 and TRBJ1-2; 7 bases align to TRBD1. The V and J ends lost 4 bases and 2 bases, in that order; junction bases with no gene match: 5. The germline V gene encodes CDR1 SGHRS and CDR2 YFSETQ. CDR3 length: 14 amino acids. CDR3 residues: CASSNYRGNYGYTF. The CDR3 bases are TGCGCCAGCAGCAATTACAGGGGCAACTATGGCTACACCTTC. Variable domain in full (rest from reference TRBV5-1 and TRBJ1-2): KAGVTQTPRYLIKTRGQQVTLSCSPISGHRSVSWYQQTPGQGLQFLFEYFSETQRNKGNFPGRFSGRQFSNSRSEMNVSTLELGDSALYLCASSNYRGNYGYTFGSGTRLTVV.

A note on this clone: This specimen includes other DNA sequences encoding the same CDR3. This chain links TRBV28 with TRBJ2-2; TRBD1 matches 7 bases. Trimming cost V 6 bases and J 0 bases; bases outside gene matches: 1. The CDR3 extends over 14 amino acids. The V gene's germline CDR1 is MDHEN and CDR2 SYDVKM. The CDR3 protein is CASRGTANTGELFF. The CDR3 nucleotides read TGTGCCAGCAGAGGGACAGCGAACACCGGGGAGCTGTTTTTT.

The gene calls are TRBV11-2 and TRBJ2-5, with TRBD2 identical over 10 bases. The trim removed 3 bases at V and 5 bases at J, leaving 15 bases unmatched. The CDR3 is made up of 18 amino acids. Germline loops: CDR1 SGHAT, CDR2 FQNNGV. The DNA for the CDR3 is TGTGCCAGCAGCTTGCCCCCTCTTGAGCGGGAGGGCCAGGAGACCCAGTACTTC. This encodes CASSLPPLEREGQETQYF.

J is TRBJ2-1 and V is TRBV11-2; the match to TRBD1 covers 7 bases. The CDR3 extends over 13 amino acids. Germline CDR1 is SGHAT and CDR2 is FQNNGV. V gave up 5 bases and J gave up 4 bases; unmatched junction bases: 2. Written as DNA, the CDR3 is TGTGCCAGCAGCGGGGGACAGTACAATGAGCAGTTCTTC. Protein sequence: CASSGGQYNEQFF.

The genes are TRBV24-1 and TRBJ2-3; 11 bases align to TRBD2. With 3 bases clipped from V and 3 bases from J, the junction kept 7 bases outside the gene matches. CDR1 is KGHDR, CDR2 SFDVKD, per germline. This CDR3 has 17 residues. CDR3 protein: CATSDPLAGEGTDTQYF. In nucleotides, the CDR3 is TGTGCCACCAGTGATCCACTAGCGGGAGAAGGTACAGATACGCAGTATTTT.

The rearrangement uses TRBV6-6 and TRBJ2-1, with 10 positions matching TRBD1. J gave up 6 bases and V 6 bases, and 8 bases lay outside the gene matches. The CDR3 consists of 15 residues. Germline-derived CDR1 and CDR2 are MNHNY and SVGAGI (reference sequence). CDR3 sequence: CASSRRDRGFNEQFF. DNA for the CDR3: TGTGCCAGCAGCCGCCGGGACAGGGGTTTCAATGAGCAGTTCTTC.